Listed below are T cell receptor beta chains from one sample, sequenced in a study of OX40 agonist ivuxolimab in advanced cancers. The method was immunoSEQ multiplex PCR; TCRdb's version includes in-frame clones alone and lacks a portion of them. The sample contains 43,000 or so clones, around nine tenths of which appear only once. Sample: CD4+ or CD8+ T cells sorted from blood, taken in a trial of the OX40 agonist ivuxolimab. The receptors derive from an adult with an advanced solid tumor such as melanoma, head and neck, liver or kidney cancer. The CDR3 runs from the conserved cysteine through the conserved F or W. D genes are given only for firm matches. Expanded clones get a size class; other rows say once, few or many, or leave the size out.

>TRBJ2-2|TRBV14|once|TRBD1
CASSQTRGPTGELFF
TGTGCCAGCAGCCAAACCAGGGGGCCCACCGGGGAGCTGTTTTTT
>TRBJ2-7|TRBV15|NA|NA
CATSPQGAGPSSYEQYF
TGTGCCACCAGCCCCCAGGGAGCGGGCCCGAGCTCCTACGAGCAGTACTTC
>TRBJ1-2|TRBV7-9|NA|NA
CASSFQTENYGYTF
TGTGCCAGCAGCTTCCAGACAGAGAACTATGGCTACACCTTC
>TRBJ2-1|TRBV7-3|once|NA
CASSLIGQGSYNEQFF
TGTGCCAGCAGCTTAATAGGGCAGGGGTCCTACAATGAGCAGTTCTTC
>TRBJ1-3|TRBV5-8|few|NA
CASSLRGNSGNTIYF
TGTGCCAGCAGCTTGAGGGGGAACTCTGGAAACACCATATATTTT
>TRBJ2-4|TRBV2|NA|NA
CASSKDRSKNIQYF
TGTGCCAGCAGTAAAGACAGGAGTAAAAACATTCAGTACTTC
>TRBJ2-3|TRBV7-9|NA|TRBD2
CASSPGSGRATDTQYF
TGTGCCAGCAGCCCGGGGAGCGGGAGGGCCACAGATACGCAGTATTTT
>TRBJ1-1|TRBV29-1|few|TRBD1
CSVGGGTGQGVTEAFF
TGCAGCGTTGGAGGGGGGACTGGACAGGGAGTCACTGAAGCTTTCTTT
>TRBJ1-4|TRBV5-1|NA|NA
CASSLEGFNEKLFF
TGTGCCAGCAGCTTGGAGGGTTTTAATGAAAAACTGTTTTTT
>TRBJ1-4|TRBV10-3|NA|TRBD1
CAISESAGGEEKLFF
TGTGCCATCAGTGAGTCCGCAGGGGGAGAAGAAAAACTGTTTTTT
>TRBJ2-1|TRBV29-1|NA|NA
CSVVGLHEQFF
TGCAGCGTTGTGGGGTTGCATGAGCAGTTCTTC
>TRBJ2-3|TRBV5-1|NA|NA
CASSAGLALTTYTDTQYF
TGCGCCAGCAGCGCTGGGCTAGCGCTTACCACTTACACAGATACGCAGTATTTT
>TRBJ1-5|TRBV19|NA|NA
CASSPTGLRGNQPQHF
TGTGCCAGTAGTCCCACAGGCCTGAGAGGCAATCAGCCCCAGCATTTT
>TRBJ1-4|TRBV5-5|NA|NA
CASSLASGYEKLFF
TGTGCCAGCAGCTTGGCATCAGGTTACGAAAAACTGTTTTTT
>TRBJ1-3|TRBV11-2|NA|NA
CASSVGNSGNTIYF
TGTGCCAGCAGCGTAGGGAACTCTGGAAACACCATATATTTT
>TRBJ1-1|TRBV20-1|NA|NA
CSSPLGTEAFF
TGCAGTTCCCCGTTGGGCACTGAAGCTTTCTTT
>TRBJ2-7|TRBV10-2|once|TRBD2
CASSEWGRGFNEQYF
TGCGCCAGCAGTGAGTGGGGGAGGGGATTTAACGAGCAGTACTTC
>TRBJ2-3|TRBV5-1|NA|NA
CASSRGHRDTATQYF
TGCGCCAGCAGCAGGGGACACCGGGACACAGCTACGCAGTATTTT
>TRBJ1-1|TRBV11-3|once|TRBD1
CASSSEGAKTFF
TGTGCCAGTTCCTCAGAGGGGGCGAAAACTTTCTTT
>TRBJ1-2|TRBV18|NA|TRBD1
CASSLSGTGKDGYTF
TGTGCCAGCTCACTCTCCGGGACAGGGAAAGATGGCTACACCTTC
>TRBJ2-7|TRBV7-8|once|NA
CASSLVDRGEQYF
TGTGCCAGCAGCTTAGTAGACAGAGGCGAGCAGTACTTC
>TRBJ1-6|TRBV7-3|NA|TRBD1
CASSQQGVDSPLHF
TGTGCCAGCAGCCAACAGGGGGTGGATTCACCCCTCCACTTT
>TRBJ2-5|TRBV28|NA|TRBD1
CASSFAQGVTQYF
TGTGCCAGCAGTTTCGCACAGGGGGTGACCCAGTACTTC
>TRBJ2-5|TRBV15|NA|TRBD1
CATSRDLGGRETQYF
TGTGCCACCAGCAGAGATTTAGGGGGCAGGGAGACCCAGTACTTC
>TRBJ2-2|TRBV7-2|NA|NA
CASSKESSTGELFF
TGTGCCAGCAGCAAAGAGAGTTCCACCGGGGAGCTGTTTTTT
>TRBJ1-1|TRBV7-9|NA|NA
CASSLSGDDTEAFF
TGTGCCAGCAGCTTAAGTGGGGATGACACTGAAGCTTTCTTT
>TRBJ1-2|TRBV5-1|NA|NA
CASSLDNYGYTF
TGCGCCAGCAGCTTGGATAACTATGGCTACACCTTC